Below, 15 T cell receptor beta chains from the same sample are listed, as sequenced in a study of cytomegalovirus exposure and HLA in healthy donors. PCR amplification relied on 60 Vbeta primers (plus 13 Jbeta primers). Using immunoSEQ multiplex PCR, the repertoire was profiled, and TCRdb retains in-frame clones only, with some absent. The table records 150,000 to 200,000 clones, roughly 87% of them present only once. Source material: PBMCs. All receptors come from a man aged 50-60 years in good health and CMV-seropositive.

J is TRBJ2-7 and V is TRBV5-1; D is possibly TRBD2 (6 bases). Germline CDR1 is SGHRS and CDR2 is YFSETQ. This CDR3 spans 14 amino acids. Trimming took off 0 bases at V and 2 bases at J, with 9 bases between the two ends. The CDR3 coding sequence is TGCGCCAGCAGCTTGGGGGGACTCACCTACGAGCAGTACTTC. It is translated as CASSLGGLTYEQYF.

The chain combines TRBV29-1 with TRBJ2-7; no clear D. V was trimmed by 4 bases and J by 6 bases, leaving 16 bases between them. There are 13 residues in the CDR3. Germline V CDR1 and CDR2: SQVTM, ANQGSEA. DNA for the CDR3: TGCAGCGTTGTTGGGCAGGTCCAAGGCGAGCAGTACTTC. It encodes CSVVGQVQGEQYF.

This clone occurred a few times. The J gene is TRBJ1-2, the V gene TRBV27; 9 nucleotides agree with TRBD1. Germline trimming cut 6 bases from V and 7 bases from J; bases unmatched to any gene: 6. The CDR3 is 13 residues long. Germline lookup yields CDR1 MNHEY and CDR2 SMNVEV (reference sequence). DNA for the CDR3: TGTGCCAGCAGACAGGGGGCTCGTCGTGGCTACACCTTC. This sequence encodes CASRQGARRGYTF.

The chain employs TRBV9 and TRBJ2-1; tentatively, D is TRBD2 (5 bases). The CDR3 runs 15 residues. Germline assignment: CDR1 SGDLS and CDR2 YYNGEE. V shed 2 bases and J shed 1 base, with 10 bases lying between them. The CDR3 nucleotides are TGTGCCAGCAGCGTTGGGAGAGGTTCCTACAATGAGCAGTTCTTC. This sequence encodes CASSVGRGSYNEQFF.

The chain is built from TRBV7-3 and TRBJ2-2; 7 bases align to TRBD1. The CDR3 totals 19 residues. J was trimmed by 1 base and V by 5 bases; bases with no gene match: 16. The germline CDR1 and CDR2 sequences are SGHTA and FQGTGA. CDR3 amino acids: CASSPQSDRVGRNTGELFF. The CDR3 DNA reads TGTGCCAGCAGCCCCCAATCTGACAGGGTAGGACGGAACACCGGGGAGCTGTTTTTT.

J is TRBJ2-3 and V is TRBV27; tentative D call: TRBD2 (5 bases). The V and J ends lost 2 bases and 1 base respectively, with 10 bases between them. Germline assignment: CDR1 MNHEY and CDR2 SMNVEV (reference sequence). The CDR3 has 15 residues. The CDR3 loop is CASSLVLERTDTQYF. The DNA of the CDR3 is TGTGCCAGCAGTTTAGTACTAGAACGCACAGATACGCAGTATTTT.

Remarks on this clone: One end of the junction fails to match germline, which may point to a read error. This sequence joins TRBV6-5 and TRBJ2-1; 11 bases are a match to TRBD1. The CDR3 length is 15 residues. In germline, CDR1 is MNHEY, CDR2 SVGAGI. DNA of the CDR3: TGTGCCAACAGTTACGGGACAGGGGGGGTTAATGAGCAGTTCTTC. It yields the protein CANSYGTGGVNEQFF.

This chain uses TRBV30 with TRBJ2-2; tentatively, D is TRBD2 (6 bases). The CDR3 runs 14 residues. Germline CDR1 reads GTSNPN; CDR2 reads SVGIG (reference sequence). V lost 0 bases to trimming and J lost 3 bases, with 8 bases between them. The CDR3 reads CAWSVGRHTGELFF. The CDR3 nucleotides read TGTGCCTGGAGTGTCGGGAGACACACCGGGGAGCTGTTTTTT.

This chain links TRBV4-3 with TRBJ2-5, with TRBD1 identical over 9 bases. The junction had 2 bases not matched to a gene; V was cut back by 4 bases and J by 5 bases. This CDR3 contains 13 residues. CDR1 LGHNA and CDR2 YSLEER come from the germline V gene. The CDR3, as DNA: TGCGCCAGCAGCCTCGGACAGGGGGAGACCCAGTACTTC. Amino acids: CASSLGQGETQYF.

This clone was seen just once. The sample has other DNA sequences that encode this CDR3 too. The J gene is TRBJ1-2, the V gene TRBV28, with unresolved D. Germline CDR1 MDHEN, CDR2 SYDVKM. This CDR3 comprises 12 residues. V lost 3 bases and J lost 3, with 5 bases in between. The CDR3 protein is CASSFTDYGYTF. The CDR3 region has the DNA TGTGCCAGCAGTTTTACAGACTATGGCTACACCTTC.

This clone was observed once. J is TRBJ2-1 and V is TRBV30; D not certain. The CDR3 contains 15 residues. Trimming left V 1 base short and J 1 base short, with 11 bases between. Germline V gene lookup returns CDR1 GTSNPN and CDR2 SVGIG (reference sequence). The DNA of the CDR3 is TGTGCCTGGAGTGGGTTTGGGCTTTCCTACAATGAGCAGTTCTTC. It encodes CAWSGFGLSYNEQFF.

The V gene is TRBV29-1, the J gene TRBJ2-1, with D possibly TRBD1 on 5 matching bases. Trimming removed 1 base from V and 4 bases from J, with 11 bases in between. CDR1 and CDR2 (germline): SQVTM, ANQGSEA. The length of the CDR3 is 14 residues. The CDR3 is CSVEGGQPYNEQFF. In DNA, the CDR3 is TGCAGCGTTGAAGGAGGACAACCTTACAATGAGCAGTTCTTC.

Only one count was recorded for this clone. An end of the junction does not agree with germline; a read error may underlie this. The rearrangement joins TRBV7-9 to TRBJ2-7; 7 nucleotides match TRBD2. The CDR3 length is 16 residues. CDR1 and CDR2 (germline): SEHNR, FQNEAQ (reference sequence). The CDR3: CSSSLGRTREFNEQYF. CDR3 bases: TGTTCCAGCAGCTTAGGGCGAACGCGGGAGTTTAACGAGCAGTACTTC.

The chain combines TRBV9 with TRBJ2-7; TRBD1 matches 8 bases. The CDR3 runs to 16 residues. CDR1 is SGDLS and CDR2 is YYNGEE in the germline V gene. V shed 3 bases and J 4 bases; nucleotides not matched to a gene: 12. CDR3 sequence (DNA): TGTGCCAGCAGCGCTCCGTGGGACAGGACTCCGTACGAGCAGTACTTC. This sequence encodes CASSAPWDRTPYEQYF.

This chain joins TRBV5-1 and TRBJ1-1; D ambiguous. Looked up from germline, CDR1 is SGHRS and CDR2 is YFSETQ. V shed 2 bases and J shed 5 bases, with 16 bases lying between them. CDR3 size: 15 residues. CDR3 nucleotide sequence: TGCGCCAGCAGCTTTTTAGTAGAAACGGGGACTGAAGCTTTCTTT. Translating it yields CASSFLVETGTEAFF.